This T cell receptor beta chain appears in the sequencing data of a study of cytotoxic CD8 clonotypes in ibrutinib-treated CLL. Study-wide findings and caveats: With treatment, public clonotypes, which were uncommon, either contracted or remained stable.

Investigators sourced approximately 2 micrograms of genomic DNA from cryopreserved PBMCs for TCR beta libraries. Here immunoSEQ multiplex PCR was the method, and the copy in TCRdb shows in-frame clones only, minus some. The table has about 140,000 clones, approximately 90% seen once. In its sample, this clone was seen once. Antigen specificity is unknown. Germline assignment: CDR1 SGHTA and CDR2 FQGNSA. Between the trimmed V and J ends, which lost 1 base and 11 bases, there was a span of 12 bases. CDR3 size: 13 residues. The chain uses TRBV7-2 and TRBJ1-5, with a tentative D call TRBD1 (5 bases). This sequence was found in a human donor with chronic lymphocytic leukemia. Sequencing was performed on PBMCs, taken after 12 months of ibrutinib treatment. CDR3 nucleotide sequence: TGTGCCAGCAGCTTAGTGGGACGAGGCGCCCAGCATTTT. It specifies CASSLVGRGAQHF.